The entry that follows covers one T cell receptor beta chain sequence. The V gene lost 2 bases and the J gene lost 3 bases, with 15 bases spanning the gap. From germline, CDR1 is SGHRS and CDR2 YFSETQ. CDR3 length equals 15 residues. The data were obtained in a study of T-cell reconstitution after alpha-beta-depleted transplantation in children. Using unique molecular identifiers, the investigators prepared the TCRbeta library. From the PCR reads, TCRdb called clonotypes with MiXCR, one entry per CDR3 protein. The sample has fewer than 550,000 distinct CDR3 sequences, 10% to 13% seen once. The chain combines TRBV5-1 with TRBJ2-7; no firm D call. The clonotype originates from a child under 10 years old with inherited bone marrow failure, due to receive a stem cell transplant. The sequencing here drew on PBMCs, taken before TCRalphabeta/CD19-depleted stem cell transplant. CDR3 in amino acids: CASSFVQPGLYEQYF. The CDR3 DNA sequence: TGCGCCAGCAGCTTCGTCCAACCCGGTCTCTACGAGCAGTACTTC.